Following are 16 T cell receptor beta chains from one sample sequenced in a study of identical twins. TCRdb re-analysed the 5' RACE reads in MiXCR, keeping a single row per CDR3 protein. The sample includes more than 400,000 distinct CDR3 sequences, nearly 15% of them seen just once. The same data also went into a second study, on yellow fever vaccine responses in identical twins.

Sequenced material: CD4+ T cells sorted from blood. The receptors were gathered from a woman younger than 35 in good health.

This clonotype was seen ten or more times. The V call is TRBV5-1, the J call TRBJ1-3; D unresolved. Trimming pared 4 bases from V and 0 bases from J, leaving 8 bases between. This CDR3 region has 14 residues. Looked up from germline, CDR1 is SGHRS and CDR2 is YFSETQ. The CDR3 coding sequence is TGCGCCAGCAGCAAGGACGCCTCTGGAAACACCATATATTTT. Its protein product is CASSKDASGNTIYF.

The CDR3 region has the DNA TGTGCCAGCAGCCCGGCGGCGGGCAATGAGCAGTTCTTC. Its protein is CASSPAAGNEQFF. The V call is TRBV7-8, the J call TRBJ2-1, with D perhaps matching TRBD2 (5 bases). V gave up 5 bases and J gave up 6 bases, with 11 bases separating them. The V gene's germline CDR1 is SGHVS and CDR2 FQNEAQ. The CDR3 consists of 13 residues.

This rearrangement joins TRBV12-3 or TRBV12-4 to TRBJ2-7; 9 bases match TRBD1. V shed 5 bases and J 3 bases; nucleotides not matched to a gene: 8. The length of the CDR3 is 15 residues. CDR3 sequence reads: CASSTGTGQIYEQYV. The CDR3 DNA is TGTGCCAGCAGTACAGGGACAGGGCAGATCTACGAGCAGTACGTC.

The gene calls are TRBV5-1 and TRBJ2-7, with D perhaps TRBD2 (6 bases). There are 17 residues in the CDR3. Between the trimmed V and J ends, which lost 3 bases and 4 bases, there was a span of 23 bases. The germline V gene encodes CDR1 SGHRS and CDR2 YFSETQ. The CDR3 DNA sequence: TGCGCCAGCAGCTACCGGACGGACCTAGCGAATCAATACGAGCAGTACTTC. Protein: CASSYRTDLANQYEQYF.

This clonotype has just a few counts. CDR3 protein: CASSLVGQGSYTQYF. CDR3 nucleotide sequence: TGTGCCAGCAGTCTTGTGGGACAGGGGTCGTATACGCAGTATTTT. V gene TRBV6-2 or TRBV6-3 combines with J gene TRBJ2-3; 10 nucleotides match TRBD1. V shed 5 bases and J 7 bases; nucleotides not matched to a gene: 9. CDR1 is MNHEY and CDR2 is SVGEGT in the germline V gene. The CDR3 totals 15 residues.

The V and J genes are TRBV5-1 and TRBJ2-1; TRBD1 matches at 10 bases. The ends lost 0 bases at V and 7 bases at J; junction bases unmatched: 7. The CDR3 is 16 residues long. In germline, CDR1 is SGHRS, CDR2 YFSETQ. The CDR3 coding sequence is TGCGCCAGCAGCTTGGGACAGGGGGCGTTTCGGAATGAGCAGTTCTTC. Amino acid sequence: CASSLGQGAFRNEQFF.

Concerning this clonotype: This sequence may be a read error, since a much larger clone differs from it by one base. The gene calls are TRBV6-4 and TRBJ2-1, with 9 bases lining up with TRBD2. The CDR3 extends over 16 amino acids. Per the germline V gene, CDR1 is MRHNA and CDR2 is SNTAGT. The CDR3 coding sequence is TGTGCCGGCAGTGACTCCCCTAGCGGGACAAACAATGAGCAGTTCTTC. It codes for CAGSDSPSGTNNEQFF.

This chain uses TRBV20-1 with TRBJ2-7; TRBD2 is a possible D gene (7 bases). The length of the CDR3 is 17 residues. The germline V and J ends were trimmed by 7 bases and 2 bases, with 27 bases remaining between them. Germline CDR1 and CDR2: DFQATT and SNEGSKA (reference sequence). CDR3 residues: CSGRRGRALNMTYEQYV. As DNA, the CDR3 is TGCAGTGGGAGGCGGGGGCGCGCGTTAAACATGACCTACGAGCAGTACGTC.

This clonotype was detected only a few times. The rearrangement links TRBV6-4 to TRBJ2-4; tentatively, D is TRBD1 (6 bases). This CDR3 has 15 amino acids. Germline CDR1 reads MRHNA; CDR2 reads SNTAGT. V was shortened by 7 bases and J by 0 bases, with 13 bases between the two germline ends. CDR3 region: CASNIRTVAKNIQYF. The CDR3 DNA reads TGTGCCAGCAATATACGGACAGTAGCCAAAAACATTCAGTACTTC.

This clonotype came up a few times. CDR3 region: CSVGLQTYEQYF. CDR3 nucleotide sequence: TGCAGCGTTGGTCTTCAGACCTACGAGCAGTACTTC. The chain links TRBV29-1 to TRBJ2-7; D is undetermined. Germline values: CDR1 SQVTM, CDR2 ANQGSEA. The CDR3 covers 12 residues. Trimming shortened V by 4 bases and J by 2 bases, and 9 bases separated the two germline ends.

The rearrangement links TRBV20-1 to TRBJ2-1, with D perhaps matching TRBD2 (6 bases). CDR3 length: 11 amino acids. CDR1 is DFQATT and CDR2 is SNEGSKA in the germline V gene (reference sequence). V was clipped by 3 bases and J by 8 bases, with 8 bases between them. This chain's CDR3 is CSARGGYEQFF. For the CDR3, the DNA is TGCAGTGCTAGGGGGGGTTATGAGCAGTTCTTC.

The chain joins TRBV2 to TRBJ2-7; D is possibly TRBD1 (6 bases). Germline CDR1 and CDR2: SNHLY and FYNNEI. This CDR3 comprises 12 residues. Trimming removed 5 bases at V and 7 bases at J, with 12 bases between. The CDR3 protein is CASSRDIREQYF. In DNA form, the CDR3 reads TGTGCCAGCAGTCGGGACATCCGGGAGCAGTACTTC.

This chain links TRBV9 with TRBJ1-2; D ambiguous. V lost 0 bases and J 8 bases, leaving 17 bases between the germline ends. CDR3 length: 15 amino acids. Germline lookup yields CDR1 SGDLS and CDR2 YYNGEE. CDR3 in amino acids: CASSVEGRAAEGYTF. The DNA of the CDR3 is TGTGCCAGCAGCGTAGAGGGCCGGGCAGCTGAGGGCTACACCTTC.

This sequence joins TRBV10-3 and TRBJ2-5; 12 bases line up with TRBD2. The CDR3 has 16 amino acids. The germline V gene encodes CDR1 ENHRY and CDR2 SYGVKD. The V segment lost 6 bases and the J segment 5 bases; nucleotides outside the gene matches: 10. The CDR3 protein is CAISSSSGRAGETQYF. For the CDR3, the DNA is TGTGCCATCAGCTCCTCTAGCGGGAGGGCAGGGGAGACCCAGTACTTC.

The V call is TRBV15, the J call TRBJ2-1; the match to TRBD2 covers 9 bases. This CDR3 has 19 residues. Losses at the gene ends were 0 bases for V and 0 bases for J; bases not matched to a gene: 9. Germline V gene lookup returns CDR1 LNHNV and CDR2 YYDKDF (reference sequence). In nucleotides, the CDR3 is TGTGCCACCAGCAGAGAAGCGGGGGGCCCCTCGAGCTCCTACAATGAGCAGTTCTTC. It specifies CATSREAGGPSSSYNEQFF.

The chain couples TRBV29-1 to TRBJ2-2, with a tentative D call TRBD1 (6 bases). The CDR3 length is 12 residues. CDR1 is SQVTM and CDR2 is ANQGSEA in the germline V gene. Trimming left V 5 bases short and J 6 bases short, with 10 bases between. The CDR3 sequence: CSVQGGPGELFF. As DNA, the CDR3 is TGCAGCGTTCAAGGGGGTCCCGGGGAGCTGTTTTTT.